The present T cell receptor (beta chain) was sequenced within a study of Ad26.COV2.S vaccination and SARS-CoV-2 variants. Study overall: Ad26.COV2.S, an intramuscular injection, was given once or twice 56 days apart. Whole-study results and caveats: Assessments of TCR breadth and depth may have underestimated the total T cell responses. Reportedly, spike-specific CD8+ and CD4+ T cell responses achieved substantial breadth once vaccination had taken place.

Germline CDR1 SGHRS, CDR2 YFSETQ. After removal of 4 bases from V and 4 bases from J, the junction contained 6 bases not matched to a gene. This CDR3 is 15 amino acids long. Using immunoSEQ multiplex PCR, the repertoire was profiled, and TCRdb retains in-frame clones only, with some absent. Counted here are hundreds of thousands of clones, over 75% occurring once; the ten biggest clones make up 12%. Noted treatment: over 15 received Ad26.COV2.S at low or high dose, single or two shots; roughly 5 received placebo; per-sample allocation not given. Material that was analyzed had been drawn on day 63 after the first vaccine or placebo injection. Points on this clone: Its antigen is not known.

The chain links TRBV5-1 to TRBJ1-5; 9 nucleotides align to TRBD1. This TCR came from a person aged 18-65 years who received the Ad26.COV2.S COVID-19 vaccine or a placebo. The sequencing used peripheral blood, collected in a trial of Ad26.COV2.S vaccine versus placebo. This CDR3 reads CASSPGTGRNQPQHF. The DNA for the CDR3 is TGCGCCAGCAGCCCCGGGACAGGGAGAAATCAGCCCCAGCATTTT. Drawing the rest from reference TRBV5-1 and TRBJ1-5, the complete variable domain is KAGVTQTPRYLIKTRGQQVTLSCSPISGHRSVSWYQQTPGQGLQFLFEYFSETQRNKGNFPGRFSGRQFSNSRSEMNVSTLELGDSALYLCASSPGTGRNQPQHFGDGTRLSIL.